A selection of T cell receptor beta chains follows, all from one sample in a study of T cells after posttransplantation cyclophosphamide. Method: immunoSEQ multiplex PCR; TCRdb's copy keeps in-frame clones and lacks some. The sample shows some 40,000 clones, no singletons; the ten largest hold approximately 2.4%. Sequenced material: PBMCs. The receptor source for this set is a man aged 50 or older in good health, CMV-negative, and a related stem cell transplant donor. Each CDR3 is given with its conserved first and last residue. D genes are given only for firm matches. Clone size, where shown, is once, few, many, or a class for clones that have expanded.

>TRBJ1-6|TRBV4-3|many|.
CASSQAVNYNSPLHF
TGCGCCAGCAGCCAGGCGGTTAACTATAATTCACCCCTCCACTTT
>TRBJ1-1|TRBV14|.|.
CASSQGQGMNTEAFF
TGTGCCAGCAGCCAAGGTCAGGGTATGAACACTGAAGCTTTCTTT
>TRBJ2-3|TRBV29-1|many|.
CSVSDTQYF
TGCAGCGTCTCTGATACGCAGTATTTT
>TRBJ1-1|TRBV18|many|.
CASSGGTYTEAFF
TGTGCCAGCTCAGGGGGGACCTACACTGAAGCTTTCTTT
>TRBJ1-2|TRBV28|many|TRBD1
CASSSGQGAGGYTF
TGTGCCAGCAGTTCAGGACAGGGGGCGGGCGGCTACACCTTC
>TRBJ1-5|TRBV27|.|.
CASSFRRGEPQHF
TGTGCCAGCAGTTTCCGTCGGGGGGAGCCCCAGCATTTT
>TRBJ2-7|TRBV11-1|many|.
CASSTQGFDYEQYF
TGTGCCAGCAGCACGCAGGGGTTCGACTACGAGCAGTACTTC
>TRBJ2-7|TRBV11-2|many|TRBD2
CASSPLRGGSSTYEQYF
TGTGCCAGCAGCCCCCTCCGGGGCGGGAGCAGTACCTACGAGCAGTACTTC
>TRBJ1-4|TRBV2|many|TRBD1
CASNAQGAANEKLFF
TGTGCCAGCAACGCCCAGGGGGCTGCTAATGAAAAACTGTTTTTT
>TRBJ1-4|TRBV15|many|.
CATSRGQDGNEKLFF
TGTGCCACCAGCAGGGGACAAGACGGGAATGAAAAACTGTTTTTT
>TRBJ2-2|TRBV6-1|many|TRBD2
CASSEEASGVTGELFF
TGTGCCAGCAGTGAAGAGGCTAGCGGGGTGACCGGGGAGCTGTTTTTT
>TRBJ2-5|TRBV7-3|many|.
CASSPTGLQETQYF
TGTGCCAGCAGCCCCACAGGCCTCCAAGAGACCCAGTACTTC
>TRBJ2-5|TRBV18|many|.
CASSPRVSQETQYF
TGTGCCAGCTCACCGCGGGTCTCCCAAGAGACCCAGTACTTC
>TRBJ2-7|TRBV27|many|.
CASSLLGGIGYEQYF
TGTGCCAGCAGTTTATTGGGCGGGATTGGGTACGAGCAGTACTTC
>TRBJ2-1|TRBV14|few|.
CASSRDSYNEQFF
TGTGCCAGCAGCAGAGACAGTTACAATGAGCAGTTCTTC
>TRBJ2-3|TRBV5-8|many|.
CASSSGGTDTQYF
TGTGCCAGCAGCTCCGGGGGCACAGATACGCAGTATTTT
>TRBJ2-5|TRBV27|few|TRBD2
CASSLAGVWRETQYF
TGTGCCAGCAGTTTAGCGGGAGTGTGGAGAGAGACCCAGTACTTC
>TRBJ2-6|TRBV28|few|TRBD1
CASSPRTGAGGANVLTF
TGTGCCAGCAGTCCTCGGACAGGGGCGGGGGGGGCCAACGTCCTGACTTTC
>TRBJ2-4|TRBV10-2|many|TRBD1
CASSELGTEAKNIQYF
TGCGCCAGCAGTGAATTGGGGACAGAAGCCAAAAACATTCAGTACTTC
>TRBJ2-7|TRBV7-3|.|.
CASSWDGASGLEQYF
TGTGCCAGCAGCTGGGATGGAGCGTCCGGACTCGAGCAGTACTTC
>TRBJ2-5|TRBV7-2|many|TRBD2
CASSIGLDQPQYF
TGTGCCAGCAGCATAGGACTAGATCAGCCCCAGTACTTC
>TRBJ1-1|TRBV2|many|TRBD1
CASERQGAGVTEAFF
TGTGCCAGCGAGAGACAGGGGGCAGGGGTCACTGAAGCTTTCTTT
>TRBJ2-7|TRBV14|many|.
CASSPFGRRGSFYEQYF
TGTGCCAGCAGCCCGTTTGGGCGGCGAGGGTCCTTCTACGAGCAGTACTTC
>TRBJ1-5|TRBV28|many|.
CASSPLVSHRANQPQHF
TGTGCCAGCAGTCCCTTAGTTTCGCACAGGGCGAATCAGCCCCAGCATTTT
>TRBJ1-1|TRBV7-6|.|.
CASSLGQNTEAFF
TGTGCCAGCAGCTTAGGGCAGAACACTGAAGCTTTCTTT
>TRBJ1-1|TRBV19|many|.
CASSMGGAKAFF
TGTGCCAGTAGTATGGGGGGGGCGAAAGCTTTCTTT
>TRBJ2-7|TRBV7-9|many|.
CASSLAPQGSYEQYF
TGTGCCAGCAGCTTAGCCCCACAGGGCTCCTACGAGCAGTACTTC
>TRBJ2-3|TRBV10-2|many|.
CASSLNTDTQYF
TGCGCCAGCAGCTTAAACACAGATACGCAGTATTTT
>TRBJ2-7|TRBV19|many|.
CASSILDSNGYEQYF
TGTGCCAGTAGTATCCTGGACTCTAACGGGTACGAGCAGTACTTC